This T cell receptor (beta chain) was obtained from a study of blood T cell repertoires in COVID-19. Study overall: The United States, Italy and Spain provided the acute and convalescent COVID-19 samples. In each case, the material was cDNA or gDNA derived from T cells, B-cell-depleted T cells, or PBMCs.

V shed 10 bases and J 7 bases; nucleotides not matched to a gene: 7. Germline-derived CDR1 and CDR2 are MNHEY and SMNVEV (reference sequence). This CDR3 is 12 amino acids long. Original analysis: Estimates of nucleated cell counts were drawn from the amplification of reference gene primers. The data were produced by immunoSEQ multiplex PCR, yet TCRdb's version contains in-frame clones alone and is incomplete. The V and J calls and clone size are taken from that table; D and trimming were inferred from the DNA. The repertoire holds more than 250,000 clones, with 70% to 90% as singletons. The TCR originated in a man in his fifties or sixties who had recovered from COVID-19. V gene TRBV27 combines with J gene TRBJ1-1; 9 nucleotides agree with TRBD1. Sequenced input: peripheral blood. The CDR3 is CATHRGPGEAFF. The CDR3 DNA is TGTGCCACCCACAGGGGGCCGGGTGAAGCTTTCTTT.